This entry describes one T cell receptor beta chain. The authors' processing: The authors estimated nucleated cell counts from reference gene primer amplification. The protocol was immunoSEQ multiplex PCR, while the TCRdb copy is restricted to in-frame clones and leaves out a portion. That table is the source of V, J and clone size, and D and trimming were worked out from the DNA. The sample gives some 130,000 clones, approximately 81% of which show up once; 1.1% to 1.5% is in the top ten. The record originates from a study of blood T cell repertoires in COVID-19. Study overall: Italy, Spain and the United States were the sources of the convalescent and acute COVID-19 samples. Sources were T cells, B-cell-depleted T cells, or PBMCs; the material itself was cDNA or gDNA.

This CDR3 is 13 amino acids long. Germline CDR1 is MNHNS and CDR2 is SASEGT. V shed 3 bases and J shed 9 bases, with 14 bases lying between them. The sample was peripheral blood. This clonotype originated in a man in his 60s with acute or convalescent COVID-19. The chain links TRBV6-1 to TRBJ1-2; tentatively, D is TRBD1 (6 bases). CDR3 loop: CASSDRTDLSYTF. The CDR3 DNA reads as TGTGCCAGCAGTGACAGGACAGACCTAAGCTACACCTTC.